This TCR beta chain was retrieved from a study of blood T cells in healthy people across ages. A note on this clonotype: Its target is unknown.

The germline CDR1 and CDR2 sequences are SGHRS and YFSETQ. With 1 base clipped from V and 7 bases from J, the junction kept 9 bases outside the gene matches. The CDR3 has 16 amino acids. The use of a sample-barcoded 5' primer and a J-beta primer mix characterized a second PCR of roughly 6 to 11 cycles. TCRdb called the 5' RACE reads again in MiXCR, with one record for every CDR3 protein. The sample has hundreds of thousands of distinct CDR3 sequences; 35% to 45% are singletons. Study findings and constraints: In older individuals, TCR beta diversity per million T cells was lower, falling roughly linearly with age. Lack of knowledge of donor CMV status possibly confounded expanded clonotype changes.

Sequencing input: blood. This rearrangement joins TRBV5-1 to TRBJ2-1, with 9 bases aligning to TRBD2. This receptor was obtained from a woman in her sixties in good health. DNA of the CDR3: TGCGCCAGCAGCTTGTTCGCGGGAGGGCCTTTGAATGAGCAGTTCTTC. It translates to CASSLFAGGPLNEQFF.